A selection of T cell receptor beta chains follows, all from one sample in a study of blood T cells in healthy people across ages. TCRdb used MiXCR to reprocess the 5' RACE reads, holding one entry per CDR3 protein. The sample contains just over 1 million distinct CDR3 sequences, around 45% of which appear only once. The sequenced material came from blood. Every receptor here comes from a woman in her sixties in good health. Each CDR3 is given with its conserved first and last residue. The D gene is left open where the match is weak. A row's size may be missing; if present it is once, few, many or a size class.

cdr3_length,v_call,clone_size,j_call,d_call,cdr3_aa,cdr3_nt
17,TRBV4-2,-,TRBJ2-7,-,CASSQVSGGRSSYEQYF,TGTGCCAGCAGCCAAGTTTCAGGGGGGAGGAGCTCCTACGAGCAGTACTTC
11,TRBV28,-,TRBJ2-2,-,CASSFSRELFF,TGTGCCAGCAGTTTTTCGAGGGAGCTGTTTTTT
17,TRBV10-3,few,TRBJ2-5,TRBD2,CAIGPNPLAGGGETQYF,TGTGCCATCGGACCCAACCCCCTGGCGGGAGGTGGGGAGACCCAGTACTTC
14,TRBV7-9,-,TRBJ2-4,TRBD1,CASSSQTGAGIQYF,TGTGCCAGCAGCTCCCAGACAGGGGCGGGCATTCAGTACTTC
15,TRBV9,few,TRBJ2-3,-,CASSGRLVSTDTQYF,TGTGCCAGCAGCGGACGACTAGTAAGCACAGATACGCAGTATTTT
18,TRBV27,-,TRBJ1-5,-,CASGRFGGGPKSNQPQHF,TGTGCCAGCGGCCGATTTGGCGGGGGCCCAAAAAGTAATCAGCCCCAGCATTTT
16,TRBV5-5,-,TRBJ1-6,-,CASSLNWSSYNSPLHF,TGTGCCAGCAGCTTGAACTGGAGCTCCTATAATTCACCCCTCCACTTT
13,TRBV28,-,TRBJ1-1,-,CASSEGGFTEAFF,TGTGCCAGCAGTGAGGGGGGATTCACTGAAGCTTTCTTT
13,TRBV12-3/TRBV12-4,-,TRBJ2-1,TRBD2,CASRIVAGEEQFF,TGTGCCAGCAGGATCGTAGCGGGCGAAGAGCAGTTCTTC
13,TRBV27,-,TRBJ2-7,TRBD2,CASKGGRVNEQYF,TGTGCCAGCAAGGGCGGGAGGGTCAACGAGCAGTACTTC
16,TRBV6-6,-,TRBJ2-7,TRBD1,CASSYPGTGVPYEQYF,TGTGCCAGCAGTTATCCCGGGACAGGGGTACCCTACGAGCAGTACTTC
15,TRBV5-5,-,TRBJ2-2,-,CASSLDSTNTGELFF,TGTGCCAGCAGCTTGGACTCTACGAACACCGGGGAGCTGTTTTTT
15,TRBV7-9,few,TRBJ2-7,TRBD1,CASSTPTGITAEQYF,TGTGCCAGCAGCACCCCGACAGGGATTACGGCCGAGCAGTACTTC
13,TRBV27,-,TRBJ2-7,-,CASSTHRRDEQYF,TGTGCCAGCAGTACCCACAGGCGAGACGAGCAGTACTTC
14,TRBV24-1,-,TRBJ2-3,-,CATSDGGPVDTQYF,TGTGCCACCAGTGATGGAGGGCCGGTAGATACGCAGTATTTT
14,TRBV27,-,TRBJ1-5,-,CASMGAGVNQPQHF,TGTGCCAGCATGGGTGCGGGGGTTAATCAGCCCCAGCATTTT
12,TRBV27,-,TRBJ2-7,-,CASKGSYNEQYF,TGTGCCAGCAAAGGTTCCTACAATGAGCAGTACTTC
15,TRBV4-1,few,TRBJ2-1,-,CASSQVAQSYNEQFF,TGCGCCAGCAGCCAAGTCGCACAGTCCTACAATGAGCAGTTCTTC
19,TRBV6-1,-,TRBJ2-3,TRBD2,CASSQTPGLAGVSTDTQYF,TGTGCCAGCAGTCAGACTCCGGGACTAGCGGGAGTGAGCACAGATACGCAGTATTTT
12,TRBV20-1,few,TRBJ1-5,-,CSARDGGQPQHF,TGCAGTGCTAGAGATGGTGGTCAGCCCCAGCATTTT
17,TRBV25-1,few,TRBJ2-3,TRBD1,CASSEALGQDGTDTQYF,TGTGCCAGCAGTGAGGCCTTGGGACAGGACGGCACAGATACGCAGTATTTT
15,TRBV27,once,TRBJ2-5,-,CASSFRLVPQETQYF,TGTGCCAGCAGTTTCCGACTAGTTCCACAAGAGACCCAGTACTTC
10,TRBV5-8,-,TRBJ1-2,-,CASSLLGYTF,TGTGCCAGCAGCTTGCTTGGCTACACCTTC
16,TRBV11-2,few,TRBJ1-2,-,CASSPLGGPWAYGYTF,TGTGCCAGCAGCCCTCTGGGGGGGCCTTGGGCCTATGGCTACACCTTC
13,TRBV20-1,-,TRBJ1-5,-,CSASFRDEEPQHF,TGCAGTGCTAGTTTCAGGGACGAGGAGCCCCAGCATTTT
16,TRBV27,-,TRBJ2-1,TRBD2,CASSPWGSGGNNEQFF,TGTGCCAGCAGCCCTTGGGGGAGCGGGGGTAACAATGAGCAGTTCTTC
17,TRBV3-1,-,TRBJ2-7,TRBD2,CASSQDLASGRGNEQYF,TGTGCCAGCAGCCAAGATCTAGCGAGCGGGAGGGGCAATGAGCAGTACTTC
15,TRBV6-1,many,TRBJ1-5,-,CASSARGRSGQPQHF,TGTGCCAGCAGTGCCCGGGGCAGGTCTGGCCAGCCCCAGCATTTT
12,TRBV20-1,-,TRBJ2-1,TRBD2,CSASGGVAGQFF,TGCAGTGCTAGCGGGGGGGTAGCGGGGCAGTTCTTC
15,TRBV6-1,-,TRBJ2-1,-,CASSDQGQTYNEQFF,TGTGCCAGCAGTGACCAGGGGCAAACCTACAATGAGCAGTTCTTC
17,TRBV12-3/TRBV12-4,many,TRBJ1-2,TRBD1,CASSLQGVVEVSYGYTF,TGTGCCAGCAGCCTACAGGGGGTGGTCGAAGTGTCCTATGGCTACACCTTC
14,TRBV6-6,few,TRBJ2-7,-,CASSFPGIAYEQYF,TGTGCCAGCAGTTTCCCCGGGATAGCCTACGAGCAGTACTTC
13,TRBV20-1,-,TRBJ2-7,-,CSARGGSYYEQYF,TGCAGTGCTAGAGGGGGCTCATACTACGAGCAGTACTTC
17,TRBV3-1,-,TRBJ2-7,TRBD1,CASSQGSRDRVYYEQYF,TGTGCCAGCAGCCAAGGCTCCCGGGACAGGGTTTACTACGAGCAGTACTTC
14,TRBV5-1,-,TRBJ2-7,-,CASSRTGAEYEQYF,TGCGCCAGCAGCCGAACGGGGGCGGAGTACGAGCAGTACTTC
13,TRBV3-1,few,TRBJ2-5,-,CASSPSFLETQYF,TGTGCCAGCAGCCCCTCTTTTCTCGAGACCCAGTACTTC
14,TRBV20-1,-,TRBJ2-1,-,CSAQLISSYNEQFF,TGCAGTGCTCAACTGATAAGCTCCTACAATGAGCAGTTCTTC
16,TRBV7-6,-,TRBJ2-5,TRBD2,CASSLGLAGGTETQYF,TGTGCCAGCAGCTTGGGACTAGCGGGAGGCACAGAGACCCAGTACTTC
16,TRBV28,-,TRBJ2-3,TRBD1,CASSTSGQGDPDTQYF,TGTGCCAGCAGTACCTCGGGACAGGGGGACCCAGATACGCAGTATTTT
14,TRBV6-2/TRBV6-3,-,TRBJ1-5,-,CASCRGDGNQPQHF,TGTGCCAGTTGCAGGGGAGATGGCAATCAGCCCCAGCATTTT
12,TRBV24-1,-,TRBJ2-7,-,CATSDLGYEQYF,TGTGCCACCAGTGATTTGGGTTACGAGCAGTACTTC
18,TRBV3-1,-,TRBJ2-1,-,CASSLWTATASSYNEQFF,TGTGCCAGCAGCCTGTGGACGGCGACGGCCAGCTCCTACAATGAGCAGTTCTTC
15,TRBV30,few,TRBJ2-3,TRBD1,CAWRGRDRGTDTQYF,TGTGCCTGGAGGGGCCGGGACAGGGGAACAGATACGCAGTATTTT
15,TRBV9,-,TRBJ2-1,-,CASSAGTPGGNEQFF,TGTGCCAGCAGCGCCGGGACCCCCGGGGGAAATGAGCAGTTCTTC
18,TRBV19,-,TRBJ2-1,TRBD2,CASSIDGTMSRYGNEQFF,TGTGCCAGTAGTATAGACGGGACTATGAGCCGATACGGCAATGAGCAGTTCTTC
12,TRBV20-1,once,TRBJ2-7,-,CSAKGWSYEQYF,TGCAGTGCTAAGGGGTGGAGCTACGAGCAGTACTTC
17,TRBV10-2,few,TRBJ2-7,TRBD2,CASRPGLGTLGSYEQYF,TGCGCCAGCAGGCCCGGACTAGGCACTCTTGGGTCCTACGAGCAGTACTTC
16,TRBV12-3/TRBV12-4,once,TRBJ1-5,TRBD1,CASSLSGTGNNQPQHF,TGTGCCAGCAGTCTAAGCGGGACAGGGAACAATCAGCCCCAGCATTTT
15,TRBV20-1,few,TRBJ2-5,-,CSARDSNRVGETQYF,TGCAGTGCTAGAGATTCGAACAGGGTAGGGGAGACCCAGTACTTC
13,TRBV10-3,few,TRBJ2-3,-,CAISESWTDTQYF,TGTGCCATCAGTGAGTCGTGGACAGATACGCAGTATTTT
17,TRBV29-1,-,TRBJ2-1,-,CSVHLRTGRSFYNEQFF,TGCAGCGTTCATCTAAGAACAGGGAGGAGTTTCTACAATGAGCAGTTCTTC
17,TRBV29-1,many,TRBJ2-5,-,CSVEFGGGDYLGETQYF,TGCAGCGTTGAGTTCGGGGGAGGAGACTATCTCGGGGAGACCCAGTACTTC
15,TRBV12-3/TRBV12-4,-,TRBJ2-1,-,CASSAAFPLGNEQFF,TGTGCCAGCAGTGCCGCCTTCCCCCTGGGCAATGAGCAGTTCTTC
16,TRBV4-1,few,TRBJ2-3,TRBD2,CASSQTPSGRTDTQYF,TGCGCCAGCAGCCAGACGCCTAGCGGGAGAACAGATACGCAGTATTTT
14,TRBV6-5,-,TRBJ2-3,-,CASSYEGTTDTQYF,TGTGCCAGCAGTTACGAGGGTACCACAGATACGCAGTATTTT
15,TRBV11-2,-,TRBJ2-5,-,CASSTNPNPQETQYF,TGTGCCAGCAGTACGAACCCTAATCCCCAAGAGACCCAGTACTTC
12,TRBV6-5,-,TRBJ1-5,-,CASSFQGQPQHF,TGTGCCAGCAGTTTCCAGGGTCAGCCCCAGCATTTT
14,TRBV2,-,TRBJ1-1,-,CASSDQGLGAEAFF,TGTGCCAGCAGTGATCAGGGGCTGGGGGCTGAAGCTTTCTTT